This T cell receptor (beta chain) was recorded in a study of PD-1 blockade in classical Hodgkin lymphoma. Trimming took off 0 bases at V and 3 bases at J, with 17 bases between the two ends. This CDR3 is built from 17 residues. Germline V gene lookup returns CDR1 LGHNA and CDR2 YSLEER. This clone was seen more than once but under ten times. Antigen unknown. Libraries were prepared by immunoSEQ multiplex PCR; TCRdb keeps only in-frame clonotypes and omits some of them. The sample lists tens of thousands of clones; 85% to 90% were seen once. The time point denotes: cycle 4 day 1 (C4D1), after 6 weeks of nivolumab. In every patient, relapse followed autologous stem cell transplantation, while exposure to brentuximab vedotin differed. By magnetic negative selection, CD4+ T cells were purified from thawed PBMCs. Patients' outcomes at their best amounted to complete response, partial response or progressive disease.

Study-level results: Reports indicated that newly diagnosed patients had lower baseline TCR diversity than healthy donors did. Repertoires differed for reasons still undefined, possibly disease activity or prior therapy.

This TCR was recovered from a human donor with classical Hodgkin lymphoma. This material consisted of CD4+ T cells from blood, taken before the fourth cycle of nivolumab. The rearrangement joins TRBV4-3 to TRBJ1-1; a weak D match, TRBD1 (6 bases). The CDR3 loop is CASSQDRGREGDTEAFF. The CDR3 DNA reads TGCGCCAGCAGCCAAGATAGGGGGAGGGAAGGGGACACTGAAGCTTTCTTT.